Below, one T cell receptor beta chain is given with its context. Its antigen is currently unknown. These data come from a study of shared clonotypes between healthy human individuals. Findings of the study overall: Clonotype sharing among donors was expected to depend on sequencing depth.

Clones were sequenced by immunoSEQ multiplex PCR, and TCRdb holds only the in-frame ones, with some missing. The data show more than 400,000 clones, with over 70% seen just once and roughly an eighth held by the top ten. V lost 3 bases and J lost 5; bases outside the gene matches: 6. Germline assignment: CDR1 LGHNA and CDR2 YNFKEQ. The CDR3 is 15 amino acids. Participating donors were healthy, HIV-negative adults free of recent acute infections or vaccinations. The unsorted samples took 90 million to 95 million PBMCs to get genomic DNA. This TCR was sampled from a woman in her forties in good health. Some clones in this sample may be carry-over from other donors' samples. The specimen sequenced was PBMCs. This chain connects TRBV4-2 to TRBJ1-2, with 10 nucleotides matching TRBD1. The CDR3 DNA is TGTGCCAGCAGCCATCGACAGGGGGCTGAGTATGGCTACACCTTC. This gives the protein CASSHRQGAEYGYTF.